These 15 T cell receptor beta chains came from one sample sequenced in a study of blood T cell repertoires in COVID-19. The repertoire was sequenced with immunoSEQ multiplex PCR; TCRdb's copy has only in-frame clones and lacks some. In the table there are about 80,000 clones, around 82% of which are singletons. The sequencing input was peripheral blood. The receptors shown here come from a human donor in a cohort sampled during active COVID-19.

This rearrangement joins TRBV12-5 to TRBJ1-3; TRBD1 is a possible D gene (5 bases). Germline V gene data show CDR1 as LGHNT and CDR2 as FRNRAP. V lost 6 bases and J lost 2, with 8 bases in between. The CDR3 is 13 amino acids. CDR3 nucleotide sequence: TGTGCTAGTGGCTGGGGGGCTGGAAACACCATATATTTT. Amino acids: CASGWGAGNTIYF.

J is TRBJ2-3 and V is TRBV11-3, with a weak D call TRBD1 (6 bases). The CDR3 has 15 residues. CDR1 SGHNT and CDR2 YENEEA come from the germline V gene. With 3 bases removed from V and 0 bases from J, the gap between germline ends came to 10 bases. The CDR3 here is CASSFGTRSTDTQYF. The CDR3, as DNA: TGTGCCAGCAGCTTCGGGACACGGAGCACAGATACGCAGTATTTT.

The chain has TRBV12-3 or TRBV12-4 and TRBJ2-7; weak D call: TRBD1 (5 bases). This CDR3 is built from 13 residues. Trimming pared 1 base from V and 3 bases from J, leaving 7 bases between. The DNA of the CDR3 is TGTGCCAGCAGTTTAGACAGGTTCTACGAGCAGTACTTC. Translating it yields CASSLDRFYEQYF.

This chain connects TRBV6-5 to TRBJ1-2; D is unresolved. V dropped 3 bases and J dropped 1 base, with 12 bases sitting between them. Germline values: CDR1 MNHEY, CDR2 SVGAGI. There are 15 residues in the CDR3. CDR3 protein: CASSYGQAFNYGYTF. The CDR3 DNA sequence: TGTGCCAGCAGTTATGGTCAGGCTTTTAACTATGGCTACACCTTC.

This sequence joins TRBV29-1 and TRBJ1-4, with 8 positions matching TRBD1. Germline V gives CDR1 SQVTM, CDR2 ANQGSEA. Trimming at V came to 7 bases and at J to 8 bases, leaving 6 bases not matched to a gene. The CDR3 has 12 amino acids. Here the CDR3 DNA reads TGCAGCGCCGGACAGGGCCGGGAAAAACTGTTTTTT. It codes for CSAGQGREKLFF.

This clone was found a few times. The genes are TRBV19 and TRBJ1-5; no clear D gene. Looked up from germline, CDR1 is LNHDA and CDR2 is SQIVND (reference sequence). Trimming removed 5 bases at V and 3 bases at J, with 5 bases between. The CDR3 is made up of 12 amino acids. CDR3 sequence: CASSLLNQPQHF. The DNA of the CDR3 is TGTGCCAGTAGTCTCCTCAATCAGCCCCAGCATTTT.

The chain is built from TRBV12-3 or TRBV12-4 and TRBJ2-3; TRBD2 matches 7 bases. After removal of 5 bases from V and 4 bases from J, the junction contained 3 bases not matched to a gene. The CDR3 extends over 13 amino acids. CDR3 loop: CASSGGGSDTQYF. CDR3 DNA sequence: TGTGCCAGCAGTGGGGGGGGTTCAGATACGCAGTATTTT.

The rearrangement joins TRBV4-2 to TRBJ2-1, with TRBD2 matching 14 bases. This CDR3 has 16 amino acids. Germline loops: CDR1 LGHNA, CDR2 YNFKEQ. The V gene end was trimmed by 2 bases and the J gene end by 7 bases; junction bases not matched to a gene: 4. The CDR3 reads CASSQLGTSGGNEQFF. In nucleotides, the CDR3 is TGTGCCAGCAGCCAACTCGGGACTAGCGGGGGAAATGAGCAGTTCTTC.

In nucleotides, the CDR3 is TGTGCCAGCAGCCAAGACCAGACAGGGGTTCGTGAAAAACTGTTTTTT. Translating gives CASSQDQTGVREKLFF. The rearrangement uses TRBV3-1 (or the pseudogene TRBV3-2) and TRBJ1-4; 8 positions agree with TRBD1. V lost 0 bases to trimming and J lost 7 bases; unmatched junction nucleotides: 7. Germline V CDR1 and CDR2: LGHDT, YNNKEL (reference sequence). This CDR3 has 16 residues.

The chain recombines TRBV7-9 with TRBJ2-1; 12 bases fit TRBD1. The J segment lost 6 bases and the V segment lost 6 bases, leaving 15 bases of the junction unmatched. CDR3 length: 18 amino acids. CDR1 SEHNR and CDR2 FQNEAQ come from the germline V gene (reference sequence). Written as DNA, the CDR3 is TGTGCCAGCAGTCCAAAACTCCAGGGACAGGGGGCGGTCAATGAGCAGTTCTTC. Amino acid sequence: CASSPKLQGQGAVNEQFF. The full variable domain, with the rest looked up from reference TRBV7-9 and TRBJ2-1, is DTGVSQNPRHKITKRGQNVTFRCDPISEHNRLYWYRQTLGQGPEFLTYFQNEAQLEKSRLLSDRFSAERPKGSFSTLEIQRTEQGDSAMYLCASSPKLQGQGAVNEQFFGPGTRLTVL.

The chain combines TRBV7-9 with TRBJ1-5, with 9 bases aligning to TRBD1. This CDR3 has 15 residues. The V gene's germline CDR1 is SEHNR and CDR2 FQNEAQ (reference sequence). J gave up 1 base and V 3 bases, and 1 base lay outside the gene matches. CDR3 amino acids: CASSFGTGSNQPQHF. CDR3 in DNA: TGTGCCAGCAGCTTCGGGACAGGGAGCAATCAGCCCCAGCATTTT.

The rearrangement joins TRBV7-9 to TRBJ2-5, with D possibly being TRBD1 (6 bases). The V gene's germline CDR1 is SEHNR and CDR2 FQNEAQ (reference sequence). The CDR3 is 14 residues long. Trimming cost V 4 bases and J 3 bases, with 12 bases left between them. The CDR3 coding sequence is TGTGCCAGCAGCTCACAGGGTTTGAAAGAGACCCAGTACTTC. Its protein product is CASSSQGLKETQYF. The complete variable domain, with remaining parts taken from reference TRBV7-9 and TRBJ2-5, reads DTGVSQNPRHKITKRGQNVTFRCDPISEHNRLYWYRQTLGQGPEFLTYFQNEAQLEKSRLLSDRFSAERPKGSFSTLEIQRTEQGDSAMYLCASSSQGLKETQYFGPGTRLLVL.

V gene TRBV19 combines with J gene TRBJ2-5; a possible D gene is TRBD2 (5 bases). Germline CDR1 is LNHDA and CDR2 is SQIVND (reference sequence). The CDR3 runs to 14 residues. V was trimmed by 6 bases and J by 1 base, leaving 12 bases between them. In nucleotides, the CDR3 is TGTGCCAGTAGGAGGGATCGGACCCAAGAGACCCAGTACTTC. It is translated as CASRRDRTQETQYF.

J is TRBJ2-7 and V is TRBV30, with D hard to call. This CDR3 is 11 amino acids long. Trimming took 0 bases from V and 7 from J, leaving 7 bases between them. Germline values: CDR1 GTSNPN, CDR2 SVGIG (reference sequence). The CDR3 DNA reads TGTGCCTGGAGTGTACTAAGGGAGCAGTACTTC. Protein product: CAWSVLREQYF.

The chain employs TRBV9 and TRBJ2-2; perhaps TRBD2 as D (5 bases). The CDR3 is 14 residues long. V dropped 4 bases and J dropped 5 bases, with 12 bases sitting between them. Germline CDR1 is SGDLS and CDR2 is YYNGEE. The CDR3 DNA reads as TGTGCCAGCAGCTCCCGGTCGGGAACCGGGGAGCTGTTTTTT. Its translation: CASSSRSGTGELFF.